The 8 T cell receptor beta chains given below trace back to one sample, sequenced in a study of control samples from healthy donors and cancer patients. Assay: immunoSEQ multiplex PCR; the TCRdb copy retains only in-frame clones and omits some. The profile shows around 53,000 clones, roughly 87% of them singletons. Sequencing input: PBMCs. Receptors were obtained from a man aged 55 to 70 with head and neck cancer.

V usage is TRBV7-3 and J usage is TRBJ1-4, with D unclear. Between the trimmed V and J ends, which lost 4 bases and 7 bases, there was a span of 10 bases. The CDR3 covers 13 residues. CDR1 and CDR2 from the germline V gene are SGHTA and FQGTGA. CDR3 DNA sequence: TGTGCCAGCAGCTATTGGACGGGTGAAAAACTGTTTTTT. Protein sequence: CASSYWTGEKLFF.

The CDR3 region has the DNA TGCAGCGTTGAAGGACAGGTCAACACTGAAGCTTTCTTT. Translation gives CSVEGQVNTEAFF. The chain is built from TRBV29-1 and TRBJ1-1; D may be TRBD1 (6 bases). Germline CDR1 reads SQVTM; CDR2 reads ANQGSEA. V was shortened by 1 base and J by 2 bases, with 8 bases between the two germline ends. There are 13 residues in the CDR3.

The chain carries TRBV18 and TRBJ1-5; possible D gene TRBD1, 5 bases. CDR1 is KGHSH, CDR2 LQKENI, per germline. This CDR3 has 13 residues. Trimming took 3 bases from V and 3 from J, leaving 6 bases between them. The chain's CDR3 is CASSPGANQPQHF. CDR3 in DNA: TGTGCCAGCTCACCCGGGGCCAATCAGCCCCAGCATTTT.

This clone appeared once. The rearrangement joins TRBV19 to TRBJ1-1; a possible D gene is TRBD1 (5 bases). There are 14 residues in the CDR3. Germline values: CDR1 LNHDA, CDR2 SQIVND (reference sequence). Trimming left V 2 bases short and J 4 bases short, with 11 bases between. For the CDR3, the DNA is TGTGCCAGTAGTATATTTGAGAGGGGCACTGAAGCTTTCTTT. This codes for CASSIFERGTEAFF. Supplemented by reference TRBV19 and TRBJ1-1, the full variable domain reads DGGITQSPKYLFRKEGQNVTLSCEQNLNHDAMYWYRQDPGQGLRLIYYSQIVNDFQKGDIAEGYSVSREKKESFPLTVTSAQKNPTAFYLCASSIFERGTEAFFGQGTRLTVV.

This chain joins TRBV27 and TRBJ2-1, with TRBD2 as a possible D gene (7 bases). Germline V lookup: CDR1 MNHEY, CDR2 SMNVEV (reference sequence). The CDR3 totals 15 residues. Trimming removed 6 bases from V and 7 bases from J, with 19 bases in between. CDR3 in amino acids: CASSKAGRTVNEQFF. CDR3 in DNA: TGTGCCAGCAGCAAGGCCGGGAGGACAGTGAATGAGCAGTTCTTC.

The chain joins TRBV6-6 to TRBJ1-1, with 7 bases fitting TRBD1. Germline trimming cut 6 bases from V and 2 bases from J; bases unmatched to any gene: 6. The CDR3 runs to 14 residues. Germline V gives CDR1 MNHNY, CDR2 SVGAGI (reference sequence). This chain's CDR3 is CASSLGGRNTEAFF. In DNA, the CDR3 is TGTGCCAGCAGCCTAGGGGGCCGTAACACTGAAGCTTTCTTT.

The sample holds one count of this clone. The chain links TRBV9 to TRBJ2-2, with 7 nucleotides matching TRBD1. Trimming cost V 0 bases and J 0 bases; bases outside gene matches: 5. The CDR3 extends over 17 amino acids. The germline V gene has CDR1 SGDLS and CDR2 YYNGEE. Written as DNA, the CDR3 is TGTGCCAGCAGCGTAGGTGACAGGGTGGCGAACACCGGGGAGCTGTTTTTT. Protein: CASSVGDRVANTGELFF.

The chain links TRBV18 to TRBJ2-2; perhaps TRBD2 as D (5 bases). The germline V gene encodes CDR1 KGHSH and CDR2 LQKENI. CDR3 length: 15 amino acids. The V end lost 3 bases, the J end lost 6 bases, and 14 bases lay between the germline ends. The CDR3 here is CASSPYQSGSGELFF. The CDR3 DNA reads TGTGCCAGCTCACCTTACCAGTCGGGATCCGGGGAGCTGTTTTTT.